The rows below give T cell receptor beta chains drawn from one sample of a study of beta chain features in type 1 diabetes. The method was immunoSEQ multiplex PCR; TCRdb's version includes in-frame clones alone and lacks a portion of them. The profile covers more than 300,000 clones, with around 9.7% appearing a single time and 0.9% to 1.1% taken by the ten largest. What was sequenced was central memory CD4+ T cells from blood. The receptors were gathered from a man aged 25 to 40 with type 1 diabetes. CDR3s include the opening cysteine and the closing phenylalanine or tryptophan. The order of the fields is J gene, V gene, clone size, D gene, CDR3 DNA, CDR3 protein. The D gene is left open where the match is weak. Only some rows state a clone size, as once, few, many or a class for expanded clones.

J: TRBJ2-2; V: TRBV25-1; size: many; D: .; DNA: TGTGCCAGCAGTGAACCAGGGGCGTCGGGCACCGGGGAGCTGTTTTTT; CDR3: CASSEPGASGTGELFF
J: TRBJ2-5; V: TRBV6-5; size: many; D: TRBD2; DNA: TGTGCCAGCAGTCCGACTAGCGGGGGTGAGACCCAGTACTTC; CDR3: CASSPTSGGETQYF
J: TRBJ1-1; V: TRBV29-1; size: few; D: .; DNA: TGCAGCGTTGAAGATGGAGCTTTCTTT; CDR3: CSVEDGAFF
J: TRBJ1-6; V: TRBV13; size: many; D: .; DNA: TGTGCCAGCAGCATTGGACGGAGAAATAATTCACCCCTCCACTTT; CDR3: CASSIGRRNNSPLHF
J: TRBJ1-2; V: TRBV28; size: few; D: .; DNA: TGTGCCAGCAGGGTTCAGACAGATTACTACACCTTC; CDR3: CASRVQTDYYTF
J: TRBJ1-2; V: TRBV10-3; size: few; D: .; DNA: TGTGCCATCAGTGAGGCAGGGGCAGGGGATGGCTACACCTTC; CDR3: CAISEAGAGDGYTF
J: TRBJ1-5; V: TRBV30; size: .; D: .; DNA: TGTGCCTGGAGTGTACCAGGGGGCAATCAGCCCCAGCATTTT; CDR3: CAWSVPGGNQPQHF
J: TRBJ2-7; V: TRBV5-1; size: few; D: TRBD2; DNA: TGCGCCAGCAGCTTTGCACTAGCGGGGCGGGAGCAGTACTTC; CDR3: CASSFALAGREQYF
J: TRBJ2-5; V: TRBV7-9; size: few; D: TRBD2; DNA: TGTGCCAGCAGCTTAGCAGGCACTAGCGGGGGAGAGACCCAGTACTTC; CDR3: CASSLAGTSGGETQYF
J: TRBJ1-4; V: TRBV6-1; size: many; D: .; DNA: TGTGCCAGCAGTGAAGCGGAACAGATTCACGAAAAACTGTTTTTT; CDR3: CASSEAEQIHEKLFF
J: TRBJ1-4; V: TRBV7-9; size: .; D: TRBD1; DNA: TGTGCCAGCAGCCCGGGACAGTTTAATGAAAAACTGTTTTTT; CDR3: CASSPGQFNEKLFF
J: TRBJ2-3; V: TRBV4-3; size: many; D: TRBD2; DNA: TGCGCCAGCTCCCAGGGACTAGCGGGGGGCACAGATACGCAGTATTTT; CDR3: CASSQGLAGGTDTQYF
J: TRBJ2-2; V: TRBV4-1; size: many; D: TRBD2; DNA: TGCGCCAGCAGCCAAGATAACGGCGGGAGGCCTTCCGGGGAGCTGTTTTTT; CDR3: CASSQDNGGRPSGELFF
J: TRBJ2-6; V: TRBV11-2; size: few; D: .; DNA: TGTGCCAGCAGCGAGAACTCTGGGGCCAACGTCCTGACTTTC; CDR3: CASSENSGANVLTF